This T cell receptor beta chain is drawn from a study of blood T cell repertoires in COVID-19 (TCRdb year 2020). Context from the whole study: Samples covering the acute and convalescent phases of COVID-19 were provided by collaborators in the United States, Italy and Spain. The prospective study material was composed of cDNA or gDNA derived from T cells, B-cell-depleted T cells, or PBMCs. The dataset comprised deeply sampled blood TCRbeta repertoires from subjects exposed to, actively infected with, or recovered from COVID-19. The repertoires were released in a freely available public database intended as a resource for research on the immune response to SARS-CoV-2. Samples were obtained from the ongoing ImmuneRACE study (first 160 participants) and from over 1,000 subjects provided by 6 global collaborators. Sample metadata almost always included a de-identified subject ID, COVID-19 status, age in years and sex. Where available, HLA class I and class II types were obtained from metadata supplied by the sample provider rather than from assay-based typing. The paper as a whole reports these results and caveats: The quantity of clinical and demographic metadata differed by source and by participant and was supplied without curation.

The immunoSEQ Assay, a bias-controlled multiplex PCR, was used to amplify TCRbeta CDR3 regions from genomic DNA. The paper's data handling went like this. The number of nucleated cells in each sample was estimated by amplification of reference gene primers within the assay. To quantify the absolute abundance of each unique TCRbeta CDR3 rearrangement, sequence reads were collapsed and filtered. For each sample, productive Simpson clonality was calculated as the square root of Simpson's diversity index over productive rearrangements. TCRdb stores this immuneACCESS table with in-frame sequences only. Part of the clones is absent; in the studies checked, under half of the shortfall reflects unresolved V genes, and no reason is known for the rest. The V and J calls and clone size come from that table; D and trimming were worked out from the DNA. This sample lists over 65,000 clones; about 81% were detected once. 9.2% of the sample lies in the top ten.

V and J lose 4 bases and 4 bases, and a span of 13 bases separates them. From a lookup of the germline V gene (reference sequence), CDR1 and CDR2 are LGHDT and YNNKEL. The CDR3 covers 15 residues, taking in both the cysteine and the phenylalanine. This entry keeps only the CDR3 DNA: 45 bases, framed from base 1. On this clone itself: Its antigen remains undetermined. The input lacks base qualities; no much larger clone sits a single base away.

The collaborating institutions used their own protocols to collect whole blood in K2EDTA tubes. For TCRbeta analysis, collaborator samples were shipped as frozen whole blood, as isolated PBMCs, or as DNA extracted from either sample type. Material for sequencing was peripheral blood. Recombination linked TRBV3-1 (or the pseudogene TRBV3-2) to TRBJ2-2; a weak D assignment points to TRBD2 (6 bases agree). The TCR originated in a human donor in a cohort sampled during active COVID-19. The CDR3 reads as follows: CASSLGDFPTGELFF. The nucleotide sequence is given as TGTGCCAGCAGCCTAGGGGACTTCCCCACCGGGGAGCTGTTTTTT.